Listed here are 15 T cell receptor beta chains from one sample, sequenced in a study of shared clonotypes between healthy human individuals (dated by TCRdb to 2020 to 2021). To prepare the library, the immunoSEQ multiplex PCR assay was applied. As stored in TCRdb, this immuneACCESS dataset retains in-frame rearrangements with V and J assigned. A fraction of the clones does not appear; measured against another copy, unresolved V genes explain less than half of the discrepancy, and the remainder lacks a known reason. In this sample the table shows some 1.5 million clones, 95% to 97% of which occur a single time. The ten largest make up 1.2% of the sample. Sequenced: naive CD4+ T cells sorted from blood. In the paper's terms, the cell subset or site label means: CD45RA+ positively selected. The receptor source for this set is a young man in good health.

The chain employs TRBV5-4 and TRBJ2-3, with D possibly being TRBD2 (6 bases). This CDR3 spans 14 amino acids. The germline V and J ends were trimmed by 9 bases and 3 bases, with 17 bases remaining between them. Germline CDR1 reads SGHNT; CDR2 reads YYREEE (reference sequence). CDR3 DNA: TGTGCCATACCGGGGGACCGACTTACAGATACGCAGTATTTT. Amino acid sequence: CAIPGDRLTDTQYF.

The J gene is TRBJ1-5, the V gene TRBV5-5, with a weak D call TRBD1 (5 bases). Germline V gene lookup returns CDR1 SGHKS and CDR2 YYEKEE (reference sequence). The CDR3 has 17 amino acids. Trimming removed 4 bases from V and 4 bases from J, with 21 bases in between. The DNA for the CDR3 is TGTGCCAGCAGCCCGGCTGGGGGATCACCCTTAAATCAGCCCCAGCATTTT. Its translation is CASSPAGGSPLNQPQHF.

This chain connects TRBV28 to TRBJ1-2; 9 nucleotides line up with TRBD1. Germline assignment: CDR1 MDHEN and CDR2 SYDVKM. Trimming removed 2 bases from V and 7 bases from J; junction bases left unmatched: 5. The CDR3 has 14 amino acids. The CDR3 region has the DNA TGTGCCAGCAGTTTAGGTTGGGACAGGGTTGGCTACACCTTC. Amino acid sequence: CASSLGWDRVGYTF.

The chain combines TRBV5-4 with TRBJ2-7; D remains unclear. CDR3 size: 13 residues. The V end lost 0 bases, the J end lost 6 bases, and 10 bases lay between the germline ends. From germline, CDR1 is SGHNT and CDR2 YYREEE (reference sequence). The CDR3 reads CASSLGANSEQYF. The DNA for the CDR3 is TGTGCCAGCAGCTTGGGAGCGAATAGCGAGCAGTACTTC.

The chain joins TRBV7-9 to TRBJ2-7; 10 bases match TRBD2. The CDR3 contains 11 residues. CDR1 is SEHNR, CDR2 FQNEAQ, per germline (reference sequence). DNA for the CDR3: TGTTCAAGCGGGAGGGTCTACGAGCAGTACTTC. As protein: CSSGRVYEQYF.

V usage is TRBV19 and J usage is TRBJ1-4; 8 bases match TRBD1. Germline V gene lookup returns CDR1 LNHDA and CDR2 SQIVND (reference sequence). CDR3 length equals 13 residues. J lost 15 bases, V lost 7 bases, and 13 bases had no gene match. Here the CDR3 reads CASISPGTGLMFF. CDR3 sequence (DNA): TGTGCCAGTATCAGTCCCGGGACAGGTTTGATGTTTTTT.

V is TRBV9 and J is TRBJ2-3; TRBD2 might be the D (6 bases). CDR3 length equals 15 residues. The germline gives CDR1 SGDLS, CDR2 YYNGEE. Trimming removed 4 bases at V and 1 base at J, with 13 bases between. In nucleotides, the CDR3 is TGTGCCAGCAGCTCCTACGGGGGTGGCACAGATACGCAGTATTTT. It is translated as CASSSYGGGTDTQYF.

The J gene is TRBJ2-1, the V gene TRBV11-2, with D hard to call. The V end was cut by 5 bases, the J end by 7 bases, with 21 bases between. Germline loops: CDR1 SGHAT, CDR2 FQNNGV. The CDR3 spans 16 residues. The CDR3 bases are TGTGCCAGCAGCCCCTTGGGGTTTGGTCGAAGGAATGAGCAGTTCTTC. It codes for CASSPLGFGRRNEQFF.

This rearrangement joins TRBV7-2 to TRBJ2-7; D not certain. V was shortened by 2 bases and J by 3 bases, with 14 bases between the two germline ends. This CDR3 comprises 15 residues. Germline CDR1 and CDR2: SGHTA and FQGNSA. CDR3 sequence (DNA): TGTGCCAGCAGCTTAAACCACGGTGGATACTACGAGCAGTACTTC. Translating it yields CASSLNHGGYYEQYF.

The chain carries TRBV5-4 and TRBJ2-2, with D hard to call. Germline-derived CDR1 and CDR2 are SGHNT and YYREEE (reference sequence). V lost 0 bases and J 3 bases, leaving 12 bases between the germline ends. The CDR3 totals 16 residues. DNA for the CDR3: TGTGCCAGCAGCTTGGTTATGCGGTCCGACACCGGGGAGCTGTTTTTT. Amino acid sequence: CASSLVMRSDTGELFF. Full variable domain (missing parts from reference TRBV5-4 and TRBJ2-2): ETGVTQSPTHLIKTRGQQVTLRCSSQSGHNTVSWYQQALGQGPQFIFQYYREEENGRGNFPPRFSGLQFPNYSSELNVNALELDDSALYLCASSLVMRSDTGELFFGEGSRLTVL.

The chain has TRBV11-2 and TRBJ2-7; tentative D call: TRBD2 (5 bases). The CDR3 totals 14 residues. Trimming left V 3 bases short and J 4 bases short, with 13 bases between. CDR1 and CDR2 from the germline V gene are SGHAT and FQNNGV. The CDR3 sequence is CASSLASRGYEQYF. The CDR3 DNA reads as TGTGCCAGCAGCTTGGCAAGTCGGGGTTACGAGCAGTACTTC. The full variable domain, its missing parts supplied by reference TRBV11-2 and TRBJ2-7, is EAGVAQSPRYKIIEKRQSVAFWCNPISGHATLYWYQQILGQGPKLLIQFQNNGVVDDSQLPKDRFSAERLKGVDSTLKIQPAKLEDSAVYLCASSLASRGYEQYFGPGTRLTVT.

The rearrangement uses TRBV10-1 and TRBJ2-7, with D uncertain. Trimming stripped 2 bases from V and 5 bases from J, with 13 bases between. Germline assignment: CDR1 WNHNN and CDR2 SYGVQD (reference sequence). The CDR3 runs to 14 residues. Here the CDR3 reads CASSEVGLSNEQYF. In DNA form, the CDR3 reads TGCGCCAGCAGTGAGGTTGGGCTGTCTAACGAGCAGTACTTC.

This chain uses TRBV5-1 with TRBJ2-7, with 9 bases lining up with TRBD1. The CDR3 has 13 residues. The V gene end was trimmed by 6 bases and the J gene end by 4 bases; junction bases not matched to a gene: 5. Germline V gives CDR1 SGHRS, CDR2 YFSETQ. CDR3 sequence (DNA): TGCGCCAGCATGGCACAGGGGGCTTACGAGCAGTACTTC. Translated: CASMAQGAYEQYF.

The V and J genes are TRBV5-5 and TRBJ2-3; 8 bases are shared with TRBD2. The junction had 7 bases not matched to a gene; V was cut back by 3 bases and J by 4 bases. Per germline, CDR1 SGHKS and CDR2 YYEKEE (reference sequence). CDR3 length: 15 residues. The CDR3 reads CASSWRSGAADTQYF. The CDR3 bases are TGTGCCAGCAGCTGGCGTAGCGGGGCAGCAGATACGCAGTATTTT.

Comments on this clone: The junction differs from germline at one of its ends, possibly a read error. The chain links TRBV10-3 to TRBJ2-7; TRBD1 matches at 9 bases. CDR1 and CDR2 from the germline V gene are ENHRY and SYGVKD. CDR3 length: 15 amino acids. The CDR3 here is CAISVSGTGSSEQYF. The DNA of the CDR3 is TGTGCCATCAGTGTCAGTGGGACAGGGTCCTCCGAGCAGTACTTC.